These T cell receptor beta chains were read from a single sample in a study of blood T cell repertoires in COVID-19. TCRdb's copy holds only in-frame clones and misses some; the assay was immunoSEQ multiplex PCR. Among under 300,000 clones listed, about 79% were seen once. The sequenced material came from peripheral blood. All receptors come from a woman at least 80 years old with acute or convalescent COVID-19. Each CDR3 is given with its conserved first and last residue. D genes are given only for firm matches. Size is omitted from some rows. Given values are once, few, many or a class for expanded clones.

CDR3nt: TGTGCCAGCAGCCGAATGAACCCAACGGGCAATGAGCAGTTCTTC; CDR3aa: CASSRMNPTGNEQFF; len: 15; abundance: NA; j_gene: TRBJ2-1; d_gene: NA; v_gene: TRBV11-2
CDR3nt: TGTGCCAGCAGCTTAGTCGGGACAGGGGATTCCCAGTACTTC; CDR3aa: CASSLVGTGDSQYF; len: 14; abundance: NA; j_gene: TRBJ2-5; d_gene: TRBD1; v_gene: TRBV7-2
CDR3nt: TGTGCCAGCACCCGGGGACAGGGAGCTGGCTACACCTTC; CDR3aa: CASTRGQGAGYTF; len: 13; abundance: NA; j_gene: TRBJ1-2; d_gene: TRBD1; v_gene: TRBV28
CDR3nt: TGTGCCAGCAGTCAAGTTAACAGGGGGCGGAACTATGGCTACACCTTC; CDR3aa: CASSQVNRGRNYGYTF; len: 16; abundance: NA; j_gene: TRBJ1-2; d_gene: TRBD1; v_gene: TRBV2
CDR3nt: TGTGCCAGCAGCTTATCCGGACTAGCGGGGGGGTACGAGCAGTACTTC; CDR3aa: CASSLSGLAGGYEQYF; len: 16; abundance: NA; j_gene: TRBJ2-7; d_gene: TRBD2; v_gene: TRBV7-2
CDR3nt: TGTGCCAGCAGTCTACAGACAATCTACGAGCAGTACTTC; CDR3aa: CASSLQTIYEQYF; len: 13; abundance: NA; j_gene: TRBJ2-7; d_gene: NA; v_gene: TRBV2
CDR3nt: TGTGCCAGTAGTGGGCCGGGACAGGGGGACTATGGCTACACCTTC; CDR3aa: CASSGPGQGDYGYTF; len: 15; abundance: NA; j_gene: TRBJ1-2; d_gene: TRBD1; v_gene: TRBV19
CDR3nt: TGTGCCTTTAGGGGACTATCGGGGGTCGATGAGCAGTTCTTC; CDR3aa: CAFRGLSGVDEQFF; len: 14; abundance: once; j_gene: TRBJ2-1; d_gene: TRBD2; v_gene: TRBV30
CDR3nt: TGTGCCAGCAGTATCCCCCAGGGGTCTAATAATTCACCCCTCCACTTT; CDR3aa: CASSIPQGSNNSPLHF; len: 16; abundance: NA; j_gene: TRBJ1-6; d_gene: NA; v_gene: TRBV28
CDR3nt: TGTGCCAGCAGCGAACTGGAGGGCCGAGATACGCAGTATTTT; CDR3aa: CASSELEGRDTQYF; len: 14; abundance: NA; j_gene: TRBJ2-3; d_gene: NA; v_gene: TRBV2
CDR3nt: TGTGCCTGGAGTCCCAAGGAGGGGAATAATTCACCCCTCCACTTT; CDR3aa: CAWSPKEGNNSPLHF; len: 15; abundance: NA; j_gene: TRBJ1-6; d_gene: NA; v_gene: TRBV30
CDR3nt: TGTGCCAGCAGCAGGGGGCAAAACACTGAAGCTTTCTTT; CDR3aa: CASSRGQNTEAFF; len: 13; abundance: NA; j_gene: TRBJ1-1; d_gene: TRBD1; v_gene: TRBV2
CDR3nt: TGTGCCAGCAGCCAGTCAGGGGGCAGGACTGAAGCTTTCTTT; CDR3aa: CASSQSGGRTEAFF; len: 14; abundance: once; j_gene: TRBJ1-1; d_gene: TRBD1; v_gene: TRBV3-1/TRBV3-2
CDR3nt: TGTGCCAGCTCACCAAGTAACAGCTCCTACAATGAGCAGTTCTTC; CDR3aa: CASSPSNSSYNEQFF; len: 15; abundance: NA; j_gene: TRBJ2-1; d_gene: NA; v_gene: TRBV18
CDR3nt: TGTGCCAGCAGAGCCGCAGGGGGGTCGTACGAGCAGTACTTC; CDR3aa: CASRAAGGSYEQYF; len: 14; abundance: NA; j_gene: TRBJ2-7; d_gene: NA; v_gene: TRBV28
CDR3nt: TGTGCCAGCAGTCCCCGGGGAGGGGACTGGAAATACAATGAGCAGTTCTTC; CDR3aa: CASSPRGGDWKYNEQFF; len: 17; abundance: NA; j_gene: TRBJ2-1; d_gene: TRBD2; v_gene: TRBV27
CDR3nt: TGCGCCAGCAGCTCTGGATCGGGGCAGCCCCAGCATTTT; CDR3aa: CASSSGSGQPQHF; len: 13; abundance: NA; j_gene: TRBJ1-5; d_gene: NA; v_gene: TRBV5-1
CDR3nt: TGTGCCACACGACAGGGGACAGATACGCAGTATTTT; CDR3aa: CATRQGTDTQYF; len: 12; abundance: NA; j_gene: TRBJ2-3; d_gene: TRBD1; v_gene: TRBV10-3
CDR3nt: TGTGCCAGTAGTTCCCCGGAACGGGGGTACGAGCAGTACTTC; CDR3aa: CASSSPERGYEQYF; len: 14; abundance: NA; j_gene: TRBJ2-7; d_gene: NA; v_gene: TRBV19
CDR3nt: TGTGCCAGCAGCGTAGGCGGGGGGGCCAGGACAGATACGCAGTATTTT; CDR3aa: CASSVGGGARTDTQYF; len: 16; abundance: NA; j_gene: TRBJ2-3; d_gene: TRBD2; v_gene: TRBV9
CDR3nt: TGTGCCAGTAGTATAGAATCTTGGACAGGTGGAAATGAAAAACTGTTTTTT; CDR3aa: CASSIESWTGGNEKLFF; len: 17; abundance: once; j_gene: TRBJ1-4; d_gene: TRBD1; v_gene: TRBV19
CDR3nt: TGCAGTGCTGAAGCTAGCATGAAGCAGTATTTT; CDR3aa: CSAEASMKQYF; len: 11; abundance: NA; j_gene: TRBJ2-3; d_gene: NA; v_gene: TRBV20-1
CDR3nt: TGTGCCAGTAGTATCTCGAGCGGTGGGAACACCGGGGAGCTGTTTTTT; CDR3aa: CASSISSGGNTGELFF; len: 16; abundance: few; j_gene: TRBJ2-2; d_gene: NA; v_gene: TRBV19
CDR3nt: TGTGCCAGCAGCTTAGCCCGGGACAGGGGGCGATTTGCAGATACGCAGTATTTT; CDR3aa: CASSLARDRGRFADTQYF; len: 18; abundance: once; j_gene: TRBJ2-3; d_gene: TRBD1; v_gene: TRBV13
CDR3nt: TGTGCCAGCAGCTTGACAGGGGGCAGCGACGAGCAGTACTTC; CDR3aa: CASSLTGGSDEQYF; len: 14; abundance: NA; j_gene: TRBJ2-7; d_gene: TRBD1; v_gene: TRBV11-2
CDR3nt: TGTGCCAGCAGATCGCAGGGGGGCGGTTTCAATGAGCAGTTCTTC; CDR3aa: CASRSQGGGFNEQFF; len: 15; abundance: few; j_gene: TRBJ2-1; d_gene: NA; v_gene: TRBV2
CDR3nt: TGTGCCAGCTCACCTCGACACTCTAGCACAGATACGCAGTATTTT; CDR3aa: CASSPRHSSTDTQYF; len: 15; abundance: once; j_gene: TRBJ2-3; d_gene: NA; v_gene: TRBV18
CDR3nt: TGTGCCAGTAGTGCGACAGGGGGCCAAAATCAGCCCCAGCATTTT; CDR3aa: CASSATGGQNQPQHF; len: 15; abundance: NA; j_gene: TRBJ1-5; d_gene: TRBD1; v_gene: TRBV19
CDR3nt: TGTGCCAGCAGGGGACTAGCCCACGGACCTAGCACAGATACGCAGTATTTT; CDR3aa: CASRGLAHGPSTDTQYF; len: 17; abundance: NA; j_gene: TRBJ2-3; d_gene: TRBD2; v_gene: TRBV2
CDR3nt: TGCGCCAGCAGTTGTAAGACCCAGTACTTC; CDR3aa: CASSCKTQYF; len: 10; abundance: NA; j_gene: TRBJ2-5; d_gene: NA; v_gene: TRBV23-1
CDR3nt: TGTGCCAGCAGCGACAGGCGCAATCAGCCCCAGCATTTT; CDR3aa: CASSDRRNQPQHF; len: 13; abundance: NA; j_gene: TRBJ1-5; d_gene: NA; v_gene: TRBV27
CDR3nt: TGTGCCAGCAGGGCCCCAAGGGGCACTGAAGCTTTCTTT; CDR3aa: CASRAPRGTEAFF; len: 13; abundance: NA; j_gene: TRBJ1-1; d_gene: NA; v_gene: TRBV2
CDR3nt: TGTGCCAGCAGCCCTAGCGGGGCGAGCTCCTACAATGAGCAGTTCTTC; CDR3aa: CASSPSGASSYNEQFF; len: 16; abundance: NA; j_gene: TRBJ2-1; d_gene: TRBD2; v_gene: TRBV5-6
CDR3nt: TGTGCCAGCCGGGGGCTAGCGGGTCTGACCCAAAGGACAGATACGCAGTATTTT; CDR3aa: CASRGLAGLTQRTDTQYF; len: 18; abundance: NA; j_gene: TRBJ2-3; d_gene: TRBD2; v_gene: TRBV2
CDR3nt: TGTGCCAGCAGCATCGGACTAGCGGTGGATGAGCAGTTCTTC; CDR3aa: CASSIGLAVDEQFF; len: 14; abundance: NA; j_gene: TRBJ2-1; d_gene: TRBD2; v_gene: TRBV13
CDR3nt: TGTGCCAGCAGCTTGAGGTCTAGCGATGAGCAGTTCTTC; CDR3aa: CASSLRSSDEQFF; len: 13; abundance: NA; j_gene: TRBJ2-1; d_gene: NA; v_gene: TRBV5-4
CDR3nt: TGTGCCAGCAGCTCCGGGACAGCCCAAGAGACCCAGTACTTC; CDR3aa: CASSSGTAQETQYF; len: 14; abundance: NA; j_gene: TRBJ2-5; d_gene: TRBD1; v_gene: TRBV5-4
CDR3nt: TGTGCCAGCAGTTATGGGGGGACTAACAGAGAGACCCAGTACTTC; CDR3aa: CASSYGGTNRETQYF; len: 15; abundance: NA; j_gene: TRBJ2-5; d_gene: TRBD2; v_gene: TRBV6-5
CDR3nt: TGTGCCAGCAGCCCTCCGGGACTAGAAACTGAGCAGTTCTTC; CDR3aa: CASSPPGLETEQFF; len: 14; abundance: NA; j_gene: TRBJ2-1; d_gene: TRBD2; v_gene: TRBV5-4
CDR3nt: TGTGCCAGCAGTGAAGCGTTTGGCCCAGGGGTCGAAAAACTGTTTTTT; CDR3aa: CASSEAFGPGVEKLFF; len: 16; abundance: few; j_gene: TRBJ1-4; d_gene: NA; v_gene: TRBV2
CDR3nt: TGCGCCAGCAGCTTTCAGGGGGCGGGAGATACGCAGTATTTT; CDR3aa: CASSFQGAGDTQYF; len: 14; abundance: NA; j_gene: TRBJ2-3; d_gene: TRBD1; v_gene: TRBV5-1
CDR3nt: TGTGCCAGCTCACCAACCGACAGGGCCTTGAACACTGAAGCTTTCTTT; CDR3aa: CASSPTDRALNTEAFF; len: 16; abundance: NA; j_gene: TRBJ1-1; d_gene: TRBD1; v_gene: TRBV18